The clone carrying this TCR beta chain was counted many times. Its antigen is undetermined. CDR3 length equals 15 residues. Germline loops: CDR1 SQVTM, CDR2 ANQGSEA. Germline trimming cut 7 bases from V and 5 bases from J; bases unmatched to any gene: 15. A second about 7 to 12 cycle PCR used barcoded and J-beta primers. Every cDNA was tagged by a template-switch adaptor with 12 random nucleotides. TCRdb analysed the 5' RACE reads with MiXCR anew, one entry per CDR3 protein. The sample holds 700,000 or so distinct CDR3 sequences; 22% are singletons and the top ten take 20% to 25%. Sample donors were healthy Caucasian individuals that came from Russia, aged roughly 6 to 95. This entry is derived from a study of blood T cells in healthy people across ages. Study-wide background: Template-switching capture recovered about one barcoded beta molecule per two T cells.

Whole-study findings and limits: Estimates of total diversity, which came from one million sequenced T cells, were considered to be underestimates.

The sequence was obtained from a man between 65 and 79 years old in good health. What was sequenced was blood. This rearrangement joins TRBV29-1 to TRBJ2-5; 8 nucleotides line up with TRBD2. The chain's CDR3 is CSALRSTSVRETQYF. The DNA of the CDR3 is TGCAGCGCCCTTAGGTCGACTAGCGTTAGGGAGACCCAGTACTTC.